These T cell receptor beta chains were read from a single sample in a study of blood T cells in healthy people across ages. TCRdb redid the calling of the 5' RACE reads with MiXCR, one entry per CDR3 protein. Of roughly 860,000 distinct CDR3 sequences in the sample, about 62% are singletons; the top ten hold about a quarter. Sequenced: blood. Every receptor here comes from a man between 25 and 39 years old in good health. The CDR3 runs from the conserved cysteine through the conserved F or W.

>-|TRBV6-5
CASSSAILIHEQYF
>TRBJ2-3|TRBV20-1
CSASGGPVDTQYF
>TRBJ2-5|TRBV9
CASSVEGQERGETQYF
>TRBJ2-1|TRBV25-1
CASSEYTGMEGEQFF
>TRBJ1-2|TRBV29-1
CSATNRDGGYGYTF
>TRBJ1-5|TRBV6-6
CASSTSRRNQPQHF
>TRBJ2-7|TRBV7-2
CASSLGGRGPLYEQYF
>TRBJ2-4|TRBV6-5
CASSYSGLAVPMSAKNIQYF
>TRBJ2-1|TRBV24-1
CATSDLHSETQFF
>TRBJ2-3|TRBV5-1
CASSVHFVTDTQYF
>TRBJ2-3|TRBV6-5
CASSSGATGADTQYF
>TRBJ2-1|TRBV6-2/TRBV6-3
CASSIGQQGGNEQFF
>TRBJ2-7|TRBV28
CASMSPTYEQYF
>TRBJ2-1|TRBV11-3
CASSYGLTSGGGNEQFF
>TRBJ2-5|TRBV13
CASSQYLDWNNEQYF
>TRBJ2-4|TRBV27
CASRIIQGGGIAKNIQYF
>TRBJ2-1|TRBV6-5
CASSYSDEQFF
>TRBJ1-4|TRBV4-3
CASSQTGSNEKLFF
>TRBJ2-1|TRBV6-5
CASSRDGLANNNEQFF
>TRBJ1-6|TRBV7-3
CASSLSSGGGINSPLHF
>TRBJ1-2|TRBV4-3
CASSLFSDRAGGYTF
>TRBJ2-7|TRBV12-3/TRBV12-4
CASSHTPGQGRQEQYF
>TRBJ2-2|TRBV28
CASKDRNTGELFF
>TRBJ2-5|TRBV29-1
CSVGTEPGQGVYF
>TRBJ2-7|TRBV5-1
CASSLASGPQGYEQYF
>TRBJ1-1|TRBV29-1
CSVVWGSGAFF
>TRBJ2-5|TRBV20-1
CSASPLAANSHEQYF
>TRBJ2-1|TRBV6-5
CASSPNFSNEQFF
>TRBJ2-7|TRBV12-3/TRBV12-4
CASPWVAGDYEQYF
>TRBJ2-2|TRBV7-9
CASLMGAHTGELFF
>TRBJ2-5|TRBV4-3
CASSQDVRRPSGSWETQYF
>TRBJ1-4|TRBV3-1
CASSLPGSNEKLFF
>TRBJ2-2|TRBV2
CASAVIGELFF
>TRBJ2-4|TRBV3-1
CASSQGEAKNIQYF
>TRBJ2-7|TRBV28
CASSLLGQNPYEQYF
>-|TRBV5-4
CASSLGRTGSETQYF
>TRBJ2-4|TRBV20-1
CSANGDRPVGEQYF
>TRBJ1-1|TRBV29-1
CSGRQGNTEAFF
>TRBJ2-1|TRBV6-2/TRBV6-3
CASSPPSGGLDNEQFF
>TRBJ2-1|TRBV5-1
CASSPGSTLDNEQFF
>TRBJ2-5|TRBV5-1
CASSEKGQKQETQYF
>TRBJ1-1|TRBV6-5
CASSYGGLREAFF
>TRBJ2-5|TRBV7-8
CASSLNLGQGALKQYF
>TRBJ2-3|TRBV29-1
CSVSRQGVTDTQYF
>TRBJ2-1|TRBV6-5
CASSYGLAGLYNEQFF
>TRBJ2-1|TRBV4-2
CASSQESGTGGINEQFF
>TRBJ1-2|TRBV29-1
CSVAGGTAGYTF
>TRBJ2-7|TRBV7-8
CASSFGLAGGDEQYF
>TRBJ2-5|TRBV20-1
CSAGPREETQYF
>TRBJ2-7|TRBV19
CASSIGPGPTYEQYF
>TRBJ2-7|TRBV6-5
CASSVDRDTYEQYF
>TRBJ2-3|TRBV4-1
CASSQDNYGTDTQYF
>TRBJ2-1|TRBV4-3
CASSQDEGMNNEQFF